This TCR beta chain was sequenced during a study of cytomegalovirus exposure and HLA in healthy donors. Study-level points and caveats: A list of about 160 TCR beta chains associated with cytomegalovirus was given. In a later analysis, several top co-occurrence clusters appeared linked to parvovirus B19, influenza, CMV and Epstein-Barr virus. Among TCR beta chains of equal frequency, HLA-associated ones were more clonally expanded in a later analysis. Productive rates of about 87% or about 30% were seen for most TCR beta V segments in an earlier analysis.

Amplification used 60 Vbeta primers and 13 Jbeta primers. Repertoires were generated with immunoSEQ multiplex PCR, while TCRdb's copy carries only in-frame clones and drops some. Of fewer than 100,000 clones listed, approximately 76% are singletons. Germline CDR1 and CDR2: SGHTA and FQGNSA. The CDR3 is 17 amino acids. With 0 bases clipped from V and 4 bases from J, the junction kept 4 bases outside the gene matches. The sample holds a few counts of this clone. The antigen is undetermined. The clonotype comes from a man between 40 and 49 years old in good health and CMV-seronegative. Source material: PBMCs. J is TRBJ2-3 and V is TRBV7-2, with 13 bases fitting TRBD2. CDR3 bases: TGTGCCAGCAGCTTAGCGGGACTAGCGGGATCGCCAGATACGCAGTATTTT. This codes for CASSLAGLAGSPDTQYF.